This TCR beta chain came from a study of high-grade serous ovarian cancer treatment subgroups (dated by TCRdb to the early 2020s). In terms of the full investigation: On average, each sample produced more than 13,000 sequencing reads and roughly 7,000 unique TCR beta rearrangements. The study profiled TCR beta repertoires in high-grade serous ovarian cancer patients grouped by complete gross resection or neoadjuvant chemotherapy response under a laparoscopic triage algorithm. The approximately 30-patient cohort included 10 patients with no residual disease after primary surgery (R0), 10 excellent NACT responders, and 10 poor NACT responders. In total there were 90 samples, since every patient provided one primary tumor sample and two metastatic tumor samples. Findings and caveats that apply to the study as a whole: Neoantigen level correlated positively with TCR clonal relatedness, and copy number variation and mutation load from whole-genome sequencing showed a positive trend with TCR clonal relatedness. Spatial information was not captured by bulk tumor TCR sequencing, so insight into HGSC tumor complexity and diversity was limited. The TCR repertoire analyses centered on CDR3, leaving CDR1 and CDR2 unanalyzed. Tumors from the same patient had repertoire similarity ranging from roughly 0.1 to 0.8, while tumors from different patients showed almost no similarity.

As for this clone: What this receptor recognizes is not known. Base qualities are not at hand, and no much larger clone is one base apart.

The roughly 90 tumor samples were subjected to high-throughput TCR profiling using ImmunoSEQ. Regarding the original processing steps: Richness (unique productive sequences), clonality, evenness and relatedness were included as repertoire diversity metrics, and similarity between samples was assessed with the Bhattacharyya coefficient. Conclusions stayed consistent in a sensitivity analysis that left out TCRs with fewer than two reads. TCRdb obtained this table from immuneACCESS and retained in-frame rearrangements with V and J assigned. These tables miss some clones; where compared with another copy, unresolved V genes account for less than half of the shortfall, and the remainder is unexplained. The V and J calls and clone size were taken over from that table, and D and trimming were inferred from the DNA. This sample lists 12,000 or so clones; 88% were detected once. The ten most abundant clones make up 2.9% of the sample.

Tumor samples were collected prior to definitive surgery or chemotherapy. Genomic DNA extraction was performed by the MD Anderson Biospecimen Extraction Resource, and TCR sequencing was carried out by the MD Anderson Cancer Genomics Laboratory. From the cysteine through the phenylalanine, the CDR3 covers 16 amino acids. Only the CDR3 portion is preserved as DNA: 48 bases, with reading frame beginning at the first base. Ends trimmed: V by 0 bases, J by 5 bases; bases unmatched to a gene: 7. CDR1 LNHNV and CDR2 YYDKDF were looked up in the germline V gene (reference sequence). The source is a human donor with high-grade serous ovarian cancer. Sequenced: tumor tissue. The sequence joins TRBV15 to TRBJ2-3; TRBD2 agrees with 8 junctional bases. The CDR3 reads as follows: CATSRDRGGAQDTQYF. Read as DNA, the sequence is TGTGCCACCAGCAGAGACCGGGGGGGGGCCCAAGATACGCAGTATTTT. Here the CDR3 is joined to the reference TRBV15 and TRBJ2-3 genes, and the full variable domain is: DAMVIQNPRYQVTQFGKPVTLSCSQTLNHNVMYWYQQKSSQAPKLLFHYYDKDFNNEADTPDNFQSRRPNTSFCFLDIRSPGLGDTAMYLCATSRDRGGAQDTQYFGPGTRLTVL.